This T cell receptor (beta chain) was captured in a study of blood T cell repertoires in COVID-19. Background on the study: Sources were T cells, B-cell-depleted T cells, or PBMCs; the material itself was cDNA or gDNA.

TCRdb's copy holds only in-frame clones and misses some; the assay was immunoSEQ multiplex PCR. The sample yields about 240,000 clones, approximately 80% seen once. The CDR3 sequence is 17 residues long. V was pared by 6 bases and J by 0 bases, with 17 bases between. CDR1 MDHEN and CDR2 SYDVKM come from the germline V gene. The sequencing input was peripheral blood. The rearrangement links TRBV28 to TRBJ1-4; weak D call: TRBD1 (6 bases). The origin of this receptor is a woman aged 80 or over with acute or convalescent COVID-19. CDR3 in amino acids: CASSTYKDSTTNEKLFF. CDR3 DNA: TGTGCCAGCAGCACCTATAAGGACAGCACAACTAATGAAAAACTGTTTTTT.